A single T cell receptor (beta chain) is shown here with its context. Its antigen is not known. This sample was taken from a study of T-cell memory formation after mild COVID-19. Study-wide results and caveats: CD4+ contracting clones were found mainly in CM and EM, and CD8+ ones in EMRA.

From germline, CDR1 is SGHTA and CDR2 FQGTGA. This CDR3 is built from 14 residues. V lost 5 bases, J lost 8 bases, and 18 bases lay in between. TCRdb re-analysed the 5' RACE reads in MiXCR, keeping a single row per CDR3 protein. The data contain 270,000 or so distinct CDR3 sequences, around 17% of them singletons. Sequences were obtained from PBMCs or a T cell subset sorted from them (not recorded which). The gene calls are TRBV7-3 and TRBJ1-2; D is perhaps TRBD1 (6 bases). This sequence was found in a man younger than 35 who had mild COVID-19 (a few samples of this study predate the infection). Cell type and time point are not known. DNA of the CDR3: TGTGCCAGCAGCCAGGCGGGGGGCGCGCGGGGCTACACCTTC. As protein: CASSQAGGARGYTF.